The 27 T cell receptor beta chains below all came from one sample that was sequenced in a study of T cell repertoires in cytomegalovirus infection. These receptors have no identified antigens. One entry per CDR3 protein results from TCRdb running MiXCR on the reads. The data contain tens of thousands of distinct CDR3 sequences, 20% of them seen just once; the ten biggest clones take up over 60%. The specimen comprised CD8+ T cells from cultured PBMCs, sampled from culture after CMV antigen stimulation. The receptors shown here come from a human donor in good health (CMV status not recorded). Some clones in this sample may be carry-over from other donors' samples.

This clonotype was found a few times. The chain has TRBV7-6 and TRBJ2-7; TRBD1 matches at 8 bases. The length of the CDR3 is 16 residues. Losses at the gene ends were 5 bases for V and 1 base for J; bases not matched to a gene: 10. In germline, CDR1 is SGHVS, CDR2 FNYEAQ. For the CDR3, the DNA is TGTGCCAGCAGCCCCTTTAGGGACAGGACATCCTACGAGCAGTACTTC. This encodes CASSPFRDRTSYEQYF.

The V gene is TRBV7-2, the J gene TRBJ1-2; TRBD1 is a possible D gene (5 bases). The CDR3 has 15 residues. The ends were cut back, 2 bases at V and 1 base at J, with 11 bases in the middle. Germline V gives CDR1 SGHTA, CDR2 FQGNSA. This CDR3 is CASSLHPGGNYGYTF. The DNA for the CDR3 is TGTGCCAGCAGCTTACATCCCGGGGGTAACTATGGCTACACCTTC.

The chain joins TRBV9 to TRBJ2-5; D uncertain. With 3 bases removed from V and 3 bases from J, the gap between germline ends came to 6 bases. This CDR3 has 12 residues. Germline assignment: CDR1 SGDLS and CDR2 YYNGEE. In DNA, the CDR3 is TGTGCCAGCAGCGAAACGGAAGAGACCCAGTACTTC. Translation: CASSETEETQYF.

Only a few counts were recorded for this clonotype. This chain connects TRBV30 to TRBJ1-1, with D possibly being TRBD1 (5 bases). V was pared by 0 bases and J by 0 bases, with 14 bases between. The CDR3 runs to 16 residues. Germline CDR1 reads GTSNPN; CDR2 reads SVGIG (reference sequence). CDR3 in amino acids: CAWSVLGVNLNTEAFF. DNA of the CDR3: TGTGCCTGGAGTGTACTAGGGGTTAACTTGAACACTGAAGCTTTCTTT. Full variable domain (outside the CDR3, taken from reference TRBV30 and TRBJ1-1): SQTIHQWPATLVQPVGSPLSLECTVEGTSNPNLYWYRQAAGRGLQLLFYSVGIGQISSEVPQNLSASRPQDRQFILSSKKLLLSDSGFYLCAWSVLGVNLNTEAFFGQGTRLTVV.

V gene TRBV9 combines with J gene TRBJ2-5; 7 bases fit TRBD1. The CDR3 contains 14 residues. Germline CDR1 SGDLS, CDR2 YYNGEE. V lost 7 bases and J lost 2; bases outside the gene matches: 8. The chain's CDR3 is CASGSGTAQETQYF. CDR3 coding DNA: TGTGCCAGCGGGTCTGGGACAGCTCAAGAGACCCAGTACTTC.

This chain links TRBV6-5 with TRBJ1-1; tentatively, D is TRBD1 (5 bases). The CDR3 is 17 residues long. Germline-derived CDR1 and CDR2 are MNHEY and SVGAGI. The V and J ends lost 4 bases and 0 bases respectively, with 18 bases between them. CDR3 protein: CASSSPTGVNLNTEAFF. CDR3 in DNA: TGTGCCAGCAGTTCCCCCACGGGGGTAAATCTGAACACTGAAGCTTTCTTT.

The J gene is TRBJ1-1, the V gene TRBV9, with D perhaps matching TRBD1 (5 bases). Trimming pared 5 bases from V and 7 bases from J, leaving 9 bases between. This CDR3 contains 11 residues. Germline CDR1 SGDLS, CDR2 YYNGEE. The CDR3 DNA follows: TGTGCCAGCAGTCCGGGGGGTGAAGCTTTCTTT. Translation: CASSPGGEAFF.

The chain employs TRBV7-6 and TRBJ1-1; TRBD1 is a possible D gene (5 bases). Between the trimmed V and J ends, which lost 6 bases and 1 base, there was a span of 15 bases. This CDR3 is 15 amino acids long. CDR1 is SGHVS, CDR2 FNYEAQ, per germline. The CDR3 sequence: CASSGVRGPNTEAFF. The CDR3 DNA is TGTGCCAGCAGTGGGGTGAGGGGACCGAACACTGAAGCTTTCTTT.

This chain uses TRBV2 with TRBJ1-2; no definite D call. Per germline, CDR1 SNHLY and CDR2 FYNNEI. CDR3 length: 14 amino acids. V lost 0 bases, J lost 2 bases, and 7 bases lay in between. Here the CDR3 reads CASSEALGNYGYTF. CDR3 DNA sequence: TGTGCCAGCAGTGAAGCCCTCGGGAACTATGGCTACACCTTC.

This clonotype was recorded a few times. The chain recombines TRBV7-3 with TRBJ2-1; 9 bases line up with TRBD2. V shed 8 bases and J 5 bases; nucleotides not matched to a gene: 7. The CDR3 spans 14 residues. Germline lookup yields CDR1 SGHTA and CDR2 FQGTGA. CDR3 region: CASSAGTSNNEQFF. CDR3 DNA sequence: TGTGCCAGCTCTGCCGGGACTAGCAACAATGAGCAGTTCTTC.

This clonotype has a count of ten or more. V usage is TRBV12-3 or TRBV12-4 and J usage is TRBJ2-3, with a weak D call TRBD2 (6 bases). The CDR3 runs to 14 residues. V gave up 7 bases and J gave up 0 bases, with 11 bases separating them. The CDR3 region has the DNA TGTGCCAGCACGGGAGCGTCTAGCACAGATACGCAGTATTTT. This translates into CASTGASSTDTQYF.

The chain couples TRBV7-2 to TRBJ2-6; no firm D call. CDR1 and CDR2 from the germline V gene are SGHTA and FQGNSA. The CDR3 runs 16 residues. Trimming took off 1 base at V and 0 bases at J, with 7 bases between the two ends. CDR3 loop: CTSSLVTVSGANVLTF. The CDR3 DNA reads TGTACCAGCAGCTTAGTAACAGTCTCTGGGGCCAACGTCCTGACTTTC.

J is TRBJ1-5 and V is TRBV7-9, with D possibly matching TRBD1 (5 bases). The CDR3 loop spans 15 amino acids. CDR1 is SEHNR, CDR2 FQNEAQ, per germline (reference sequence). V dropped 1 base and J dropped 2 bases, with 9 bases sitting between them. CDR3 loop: CASSLGRGRNQPQHF. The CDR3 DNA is TGTGCCAGCAGCTTAGGACGGGGCCGCAATCAGCCCCAGCATTTT.

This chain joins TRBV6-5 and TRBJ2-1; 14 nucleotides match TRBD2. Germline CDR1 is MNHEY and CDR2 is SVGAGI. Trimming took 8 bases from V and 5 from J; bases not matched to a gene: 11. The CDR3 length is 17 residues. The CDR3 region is CASGPGLAGDPNNEQFF. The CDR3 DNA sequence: TGTGCCAGCGGCCCGGGACTAGCGGGGGATCCTAACAATGAGCAGTTCTTC.

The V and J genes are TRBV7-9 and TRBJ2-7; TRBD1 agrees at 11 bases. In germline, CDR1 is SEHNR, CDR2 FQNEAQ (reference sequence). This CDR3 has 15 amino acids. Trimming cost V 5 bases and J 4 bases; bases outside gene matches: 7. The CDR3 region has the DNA TGTGCCAGCAGCCCCGGACAGGGGGCTCTGTACGAGCAGTACTTC. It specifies CASSPGQGALYEQYF.

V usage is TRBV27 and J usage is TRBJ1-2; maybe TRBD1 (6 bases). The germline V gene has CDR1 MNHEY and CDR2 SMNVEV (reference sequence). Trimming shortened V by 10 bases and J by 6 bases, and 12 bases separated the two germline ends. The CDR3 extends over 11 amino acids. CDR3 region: CATSGANGYTF. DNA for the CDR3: TGTGCCACCTCGGGGGCTAATGGCTACACCTTC.

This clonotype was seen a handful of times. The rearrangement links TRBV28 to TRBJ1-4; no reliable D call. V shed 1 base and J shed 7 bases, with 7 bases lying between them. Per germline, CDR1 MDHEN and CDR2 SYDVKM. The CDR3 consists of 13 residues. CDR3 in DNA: TGTGCCAGCAGTTTATACGGGCTTGAAAAACTGTTTTTT. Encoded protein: CASSLYGLEKLFF.

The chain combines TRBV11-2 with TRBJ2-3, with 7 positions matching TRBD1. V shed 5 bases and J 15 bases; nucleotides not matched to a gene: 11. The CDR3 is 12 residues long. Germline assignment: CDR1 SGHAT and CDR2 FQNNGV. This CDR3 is CASSGMTGSLYF. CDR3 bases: TGTGCCAGCAGCGGAATGACAGGGTCTCTCTATTTT. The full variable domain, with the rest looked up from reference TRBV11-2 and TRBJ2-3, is EAGVAQSPRYKIIEKRQSVAFWCNPISGHATLYWYQQILGQGPKLLIQFQNNGVVDDSQLPKDRFSAERLKGVDSTLKIQPAKLEDSAVYLCASSGMTGSLYFGPGTRLTVL.

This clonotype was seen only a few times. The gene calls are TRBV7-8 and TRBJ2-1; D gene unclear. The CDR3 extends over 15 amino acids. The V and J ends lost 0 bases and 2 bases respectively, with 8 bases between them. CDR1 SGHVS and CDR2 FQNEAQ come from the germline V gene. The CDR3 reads CASSLARPTYNEQFF. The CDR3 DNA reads TGTGCCAGCAGCTTAGCGAGGCCCACCTACAATGAGCAGTTCTTC.

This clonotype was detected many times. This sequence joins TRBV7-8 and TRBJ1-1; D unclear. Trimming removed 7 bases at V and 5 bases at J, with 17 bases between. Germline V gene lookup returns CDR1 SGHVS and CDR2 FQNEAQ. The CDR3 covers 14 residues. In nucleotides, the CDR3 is TGTGCCAGCAAATCCTCTGGATTAGGGACTGAAGCTTTCTTT. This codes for CASKSSGLGTEAFF.

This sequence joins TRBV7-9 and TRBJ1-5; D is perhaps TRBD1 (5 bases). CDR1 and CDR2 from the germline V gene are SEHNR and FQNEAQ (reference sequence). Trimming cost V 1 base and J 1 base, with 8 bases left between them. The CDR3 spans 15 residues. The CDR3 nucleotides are TGTGCCAGCAGCTTAGGGGACGGCAGCAATCAGCCCCAGCATTTT. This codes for CASSLGDGSNQPQHF. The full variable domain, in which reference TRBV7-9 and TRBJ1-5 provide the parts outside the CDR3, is DTGVSQNPRHKITKRGQNVTFRCDPISEHNRLYWYRQTLGQGPEFLTYFQNEAQLEKSRLLSDRFSAERPKGSFSTLEIQRTEQGDSAMYLCASSLGDGSNQPQHFGDGTRLSIL.

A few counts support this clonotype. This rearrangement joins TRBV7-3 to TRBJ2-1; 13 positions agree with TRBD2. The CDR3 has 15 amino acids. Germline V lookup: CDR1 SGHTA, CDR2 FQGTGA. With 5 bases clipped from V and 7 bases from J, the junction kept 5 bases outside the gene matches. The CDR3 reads CASSPGLAGKNEQFF. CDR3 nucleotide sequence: TGTGCCAGCAGCCCGGGACTAGCGGGGAAGAATGAGCAGTTCTTC.

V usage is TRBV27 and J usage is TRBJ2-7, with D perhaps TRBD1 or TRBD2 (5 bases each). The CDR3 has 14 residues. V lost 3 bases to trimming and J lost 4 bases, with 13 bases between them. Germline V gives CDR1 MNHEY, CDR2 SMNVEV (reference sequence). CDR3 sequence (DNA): TGTGCCAGCAGTTTGGCAGGGACGACATACGAGCAGTACTTC. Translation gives CASSLAGTTYEQYF.

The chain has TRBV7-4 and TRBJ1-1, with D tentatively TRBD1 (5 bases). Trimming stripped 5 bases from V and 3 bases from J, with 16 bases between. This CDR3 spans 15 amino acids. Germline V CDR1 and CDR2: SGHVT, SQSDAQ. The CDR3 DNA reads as TGTGCCAGCAGCCCCCCTTACCGGGGGGACACTGAAGCTTTCTTT. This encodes CASSPPYRGDTEAFF.

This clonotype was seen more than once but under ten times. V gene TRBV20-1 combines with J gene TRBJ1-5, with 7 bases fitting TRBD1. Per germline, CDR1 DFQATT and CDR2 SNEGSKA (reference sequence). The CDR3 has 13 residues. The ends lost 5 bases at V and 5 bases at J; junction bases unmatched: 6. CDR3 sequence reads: CSALDRPDQPQHF. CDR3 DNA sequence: TGCAGTGCTCTGGACAGGCCGGATCAGCCCCAGCATTTT.

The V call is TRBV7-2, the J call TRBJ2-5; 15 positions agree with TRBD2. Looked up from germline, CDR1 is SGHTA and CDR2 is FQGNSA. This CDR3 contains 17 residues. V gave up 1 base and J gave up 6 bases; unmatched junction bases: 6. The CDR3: CASSLDRTSGGAKTQYF. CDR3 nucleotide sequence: TGTGCCAGCAGCTTAGATCGGACTAGCGGGGGGGCCAAGACCCAGTACTTC.

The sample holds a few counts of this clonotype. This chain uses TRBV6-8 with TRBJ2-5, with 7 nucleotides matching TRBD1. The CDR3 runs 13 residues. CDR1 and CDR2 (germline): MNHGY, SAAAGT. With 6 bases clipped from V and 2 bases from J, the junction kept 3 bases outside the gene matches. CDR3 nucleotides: TGTGCCAGCAGGGTGACAGGGCAAGAGACCCAGTACTTC. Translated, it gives CASRVTGQETQYF.